A selection of T cell receptor beta chains follows, all from one sample in a study of T cells in Graves' hyperthyroidism and ophthalmopathy. Via MiXCR, TCRdb re-called the multiplex PCR reads, giving one row per CDR3 protein. The top ten clones hold roughly 8.3% of a sample with hundreds of thousands of distinct CDR3 sequences, about 12% of them seen once. Sequencing input: blood. The origin of the receptors is a woman under 30 with Graves' hyperthyroidism. Both conserved end residues are part of each CDR3. A D gene is named only where the DNA matches it firmly. Rows give clone size only sometimes, using once, few, many, or a class for an expanded clone.

clone size: many
V gene: TRBV2
J gene: TRBJ1-6
D gene: -
CDR3 protein: CASSEPRRAVRDSPLHF
CDR3 DNA: TGTGCCAGCAGTGAACCTCGGAGGGCGGTCCGAGATTCACCCCTCCACTTT

clone size: many
V gene: TRBV7-8
J gene: TRBJ1-2
D gene: -
CDR3 protein: CASSLDMGRGGYTF
CDR3 DNA: TGTGCCAGCAGCTTAGATATGGGGCGCGGTGGCTACACCTTC

clone size: few
V gene: TRBV4-3
J gene: TRBJ2-1
D gene: TRBD2
CDR3 protein: CASSQEQLGLAAYNEQFF
CDR3 DNA: TGCGCCAGCAGCCAAGAGCAACTTGGACTAGCCGCCTACAATGAGCAGTTCTTC

clone size: few
V gene: TRBV19
J gene: TRBJ1-2
D gene: -
CDR3 protein: CASSPQILDRSSNYGYTF
CDR3 DNA: TGTGCCAGTAGTCCCCAAATACTCGACAGGAGCTCTAACTATGGCTACACCTTC

clone size: many
V gene: TRBV28
J gene: TRBJ2-3
D gene: -
CDR3 protein: CASSFVRETSTDTQYF
CDR3 DNA: TGTGCCAGCAGTTTCGTACGGGAGACTAGCACAGATACGCAGTATTTT

clone size: many
V gene: TRBV6-1
J gene: TRBJ2-1
D gene: TRBD1
CDR3 protein: CASSPYRDRPYNEQFF
CDR3 DNA: TGTGCCAGCAGTCCCTACCGGGACAGACCCTACAATGAGCAGTTCTTC

clone size: few
V gene: TRBV9
J gene: TRBJ1-1
D gene: -
CDR3 protein: CASSAQTGGRVTEAFF
CDR3 DNA: TGTGCCAGCAGCGCACAGACGGGGGGGAGGGTCACTGAAGCTTTCTTT

clone size: -
V gene: TRBV6-2/TRBV6-3
J gene: TRBJ1-5
D gene: -
CDR3 protein: CASRLENGTPNQPQHF
CDR3 DNA: TGTGCCAGCAGATTAGAGAACGGGACACCCAATCAGCCCCAGCATTTT

clone size: many
V gene: TRBV20-1
J gene: TRBJ2-7
D gene: -
CDR3 protein: CSAPRVSEQYF
CDR3 DNA: TGCAGTGCTCCCAGGGTGAGCGAGCAGTACTTC

clone size: -
V gene: TRBV12-3/TRBV12-4
J gene: TRBJ2-2
D gene: -
CDR3 protein: CASSPDSPGGELFF
CDR3 DNA: TGTGCCAGCAGTCCGGACTCCCCCGGCGGGGAGCTGTTTTTT

clone size: few
V gene: TRBV5-1
J gene: TRBJ1-2
D gene: TRBD1
CDR3 protein: CASHPDRGGGYTF
CDR3 DNA: TGCGCCAGCCACCCGGACAGGGGAGGGGGCTACACCTTC

clone size: many
V gene: TRBV6-2/TRBV6-3
J gene: TRBJ2-3
D gene: TRBD2
CDR3 protein: CASSYGASGDTDTQYF
CDR3 DNA: TGTGCCAGCAGTTACGGGGCTAGCGGGGACACAGATACGCAGTATTTT

clone size: many
V gene: TRBV20-1
J gene: TRBJ1-6
D gene: TRBD1
CDR3 protein: CSARPDRGNNSPLHF
CDR3 DNA: TGCAGTGCTCGCCCAGACAGGGGGAATAATTCACCCCTCCACTTT

clone size: many
V gene: TRBV29-1
J gene: TRBJ2-3
D gene: -
CDR3 protein: CSVAGEDSTDTQYF
CDR3 DNA: TGCAGCGTTGCAGGAGAGGATAGCACAGATACGCAGTATTTT

clone size: many
V gene: TRBV5-6
J gene: TRBJ2-6
D gene: TRBD2
CDR3 protein: CASSRGAGANVLTF
CDR3 DNA: TGTGCCAGCAGCCGGGGGGCTGGGGCCAACGTCCTGACTTTC

clone size: many
V gene: TRBV18
J gene: TRBJ2-3
D gene: -
CDR3 protein: CASSPADTQYF
CDR3 DNA: TGTGCCAGCTCACCGGCGGATACGCAGTATTTT

clone size: -
V gene: TRBV9
J gene: TRBJ1-6
D gene: -
CDR3 protein: CASSVGGMNSPLHF
CDR3 DNA: TGTGCCAGCAGCGTGGGAGGGATGAATTCACCCCTCCACTTT

clone size: many
V gene: TRBV28
J gene: TRBJ2-3
D gene: -
CDR3 protein: CASSSPASGLSTDTQYF
CDR3 DNA: TGTGCCAGCAGTTCCCCAGCCAGCGGGTTGTCCACAGATACGCAGTATTTT

clone size: -
V gene: TRBV5-4
J gene: TRBJ2-7
D gene: -
CDR3 protein: CASSLGPLGQYF
CDR3 DNA: TGTGCCAGCAGCTTGGGTCCCCTGGGGCAGTACTTC

clone size: many
V gene: TRBV4-2
J gene: TRBJ2-5
D gene: TRBD1
CDR3 protein: CASSQERGTGEETQYF
CDR3 DNA: TGTGCCAGCAGCCAAGAGCGTGGGACAGGGGAAGAGACCCAGTACTTC

clone size: many
V gene: TRBV2
J gene: TRBJ2-3
D gene: -
CDR3 protein: CASSDPKETDTQYF
CDR3 DNA: TGTGCCAGCAGTGATCCAAAGGAGACAGATACGCAGTATTTT

clone size: few
V gene: TRBV10-3
J gene: TRBJ2-5
D gene: TRBD1
CDR3 protein: CASTGTVQETQYF
CDR3 DNA: TGTGCCAGCACCGGGACAGTGCAAGAGACCCAGTACTTC

clone size: once
V gene: TRBV20-1
J gene: TRBJ1-2
D gene: TRBD1
CDR3 protein: CSAGTGQGEGYTF
CDR3 DNA: TGCAGTGCTGGAACGGGACAGGGGGAAGGCTACACCTTC

clone size: few
V gene: TRBV5-4
J gene: TRBJ1-2
D gene: -
CDR3 protein: CASSLYRVESNYGYTF
CDR3 DNA: TGTGCCAGCAGCTTGTACAGGGTAGAGTCTAACTATGGCTACACCTTC

clone size: many
V gene: TRBV5-1
J gene: TRBJ2-1
D gene: -
CDR3 protein: CASSLVTAINEQFF
CDR3 DNA: TGCGCCAGCAGCTTGGTTACAGCTATCAATGAGCAGTTCTTC

clone size: many
V gene: TRBV5-1
J gene: TRBJ1-5
D gene: -
CDR3 protein: CASSFSVNQPQHF
CDR3 DNA: TGCGCCAGCAGCTTCAGCGTTAATCAGCCCCAGCATTTT

clone size: many
V gene: TRBV5-5
J gene: TRBJ2-2
D gene: -
CDR3 protein: CASSLRTVNTGELFF
CDR3 DNA: TGTGCCAGCAGCCTAAGGACGGTGAACACCGGGGAGCTGTTTTTT

clone size: few
V gene: TRBV29-1
J gene: TRBJ2-1
D gene: TRBD2
CDR3 protein: CSVAGRRDNEQFF
CDR3 DNA: TGCAGCGTTGCCGGGAGGAGGGACAATGAGCAGTTCTTC

clone size: -
V gene: TRBV20-1
J gene: TRBJ1-2
D gene: -
CDR3 protein: CSATPSPGEGYGYTF
CDR3 DNA: TGCAGTGCCACCCCTTCTCCGGGGGAGGGCTATGGCTACACCTTC

clone size: many
V gene: TRBV24-1
J gene: TRBJ1-1
D gene: -
CDR3 protein: CATRDGSPGTEAFF
CDR3 DNA: TGTGCCACCAGGGACGGCTCTCCTGGTACTGAAGCTTTCTTT

clone size: few
V gene: TRBV19
J gene: TRBJ2-1
D gene: -
CDR3 protein: CASRSGRDGNEQFF
CDR3 DNA: TGTGCCAGTAGGTCCGGGCGGGACGGCAATGAGCAGTTCTTC

clone size: many
V gene: TRBV27
J gene: TRBJ1-5
D gene: -
CDR3 protein: CASSLLDSDQPQHF
CDR3 DNA: TGTGCCAGCAGTCTCCTAGACAGCGATCAGCCCCAGCATTTT

clone size: few
V gene: TRBV4-1
J gene: TRBJ2-1
D gene: TRBD1
CDR3 protein: CASRPRGQGVNEQFF
CDR3 DNA: TGCGCCAGCAGACCCCGCGGACAGGGAGTCAATGAGCAGTTCTTC

clone size: many
V gene: TRBV28
J gene: TRBJ1-2
D gene: -
CDR3 protein: CASARLENYTF
CDR3 DNA: TGTGCCAGCGCACGGTTGGAGAACTACACCTTC

clone size: -
V gene: TRBV6-1
J gene: TRBJ2-7
D gene: TRBD1
CDR3 protein: CASWGQGAAGYEQYF
CDR3 DNA: TGTGCCAGCTGGGGACAGGGGGCCGCCGGGTACGAGCAGTACTTC

clone size: many
V gene: TRBV24-1
J gene: TRBJ1-2
D gene: -
CDR3 protein: CATSRNAQSEGYTF
CDR3 DNA: TGTGCCACCTCTCGGAATGCTCAGTCGGAAGGCTACACCTTC

clone size: -
V gene: TRBV5-5
J gene: TRBJ1-5
D gene: -
CDR3 protein: CASSLMQGISNQPQHF
CDR3 DNA: TGTGCCAGCAGCTTAATGCAGGGAATTAGCAATCAGCCCCAGCATTTT